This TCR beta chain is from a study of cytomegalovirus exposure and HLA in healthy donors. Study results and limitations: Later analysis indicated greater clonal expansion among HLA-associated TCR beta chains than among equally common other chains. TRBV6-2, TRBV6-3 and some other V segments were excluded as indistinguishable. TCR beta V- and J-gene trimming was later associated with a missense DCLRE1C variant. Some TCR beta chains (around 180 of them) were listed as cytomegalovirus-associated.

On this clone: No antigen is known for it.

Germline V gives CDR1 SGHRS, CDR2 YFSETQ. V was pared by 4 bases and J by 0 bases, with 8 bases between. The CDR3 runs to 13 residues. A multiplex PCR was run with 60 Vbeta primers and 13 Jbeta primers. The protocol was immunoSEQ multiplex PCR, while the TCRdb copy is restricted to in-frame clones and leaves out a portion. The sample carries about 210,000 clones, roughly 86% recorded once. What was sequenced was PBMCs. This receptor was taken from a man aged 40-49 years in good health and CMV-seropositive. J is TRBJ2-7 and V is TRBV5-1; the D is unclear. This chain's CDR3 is CASSLDFSYEQYF. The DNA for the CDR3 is TGCGCCAGCAGCCTAGACTTCTCCTACGAGCAGTACTTC.